The following is a T cell receptor beta chain sequence with its context. Germline CDR1 and CDR2: LGHNA and YNFKEQ. The V end was cut by 0 bases, the J end by 2 bases, with 13 bases between. CDR3 size: 16 residues. This sample was taken from a study of blood T cell repertoires in COVID-19. At the level of the study: From the United States, Italy and Spain came samples of acute and convalescent COVID-19. PBMCs, B-cell-depleted T cells, or T cells were the source of the cDNA or gDNA that made up the material.

Authors' processing steps: The assay estimated nucleated cells by amplifying reference gene primers. Assay used: immunoSEQ multiplex PCR; TCRdb lists only in-frame clones, some missing. The DNA gave D and trimming, while V, J and clone size come from that table. Among tens of thousands of clones listed, 87% were seen once. Sequencing was carried out using peripheral blood. The chain couples TRBV4-2 to TRBJ1-1; TRBD1 is a possible D gene (6 bases). This clonotype originated in a man in his 60s with active COVID-19. CDR3: CASSQDFGGHNTEAFF. The CDR3 nucleotides read TGTGCCAGCAGCCAAGATTTCGGGGGGCATAACACTGAAGCTTTCTTT.